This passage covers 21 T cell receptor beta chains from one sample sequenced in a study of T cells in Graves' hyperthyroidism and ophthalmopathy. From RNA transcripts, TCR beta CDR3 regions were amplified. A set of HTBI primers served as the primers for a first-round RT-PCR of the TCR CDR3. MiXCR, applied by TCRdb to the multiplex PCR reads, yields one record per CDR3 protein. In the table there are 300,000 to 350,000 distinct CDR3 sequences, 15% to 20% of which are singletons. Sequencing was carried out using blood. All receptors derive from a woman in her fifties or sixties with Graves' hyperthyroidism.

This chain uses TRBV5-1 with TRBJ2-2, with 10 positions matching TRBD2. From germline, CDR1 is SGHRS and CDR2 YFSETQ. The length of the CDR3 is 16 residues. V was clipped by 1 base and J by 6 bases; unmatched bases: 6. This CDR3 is CASSLRPSGSSGELFF. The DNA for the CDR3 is TGCGCCAGCAGCTTGAGGCCTAGCGGGAGCTCCGGGGAGCTGTTTTTT.

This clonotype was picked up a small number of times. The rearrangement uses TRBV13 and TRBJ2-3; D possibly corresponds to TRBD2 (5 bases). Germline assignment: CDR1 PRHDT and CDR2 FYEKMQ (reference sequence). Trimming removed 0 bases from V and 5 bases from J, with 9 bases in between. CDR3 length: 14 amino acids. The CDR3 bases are TGTGCCAGCAGCTTAGGTCTAGCCCTAGATACGCAGTATTTT. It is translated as CASSLGLALDTQYF.

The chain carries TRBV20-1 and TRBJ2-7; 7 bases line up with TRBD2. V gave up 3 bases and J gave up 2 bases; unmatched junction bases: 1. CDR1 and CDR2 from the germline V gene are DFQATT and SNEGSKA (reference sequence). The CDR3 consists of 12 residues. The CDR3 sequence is CSASRGAYEQYV. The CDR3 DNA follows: TGCAGTGCTAGTCGGGGGGCCTACGAGCAGTACGTC.

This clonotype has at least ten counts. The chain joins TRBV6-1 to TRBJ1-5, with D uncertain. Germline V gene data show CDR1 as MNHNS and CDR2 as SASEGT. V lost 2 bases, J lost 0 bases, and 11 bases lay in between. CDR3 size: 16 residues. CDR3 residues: CASSERPTSSNQPQHF. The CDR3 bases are TGTGCCAGCAGTGAAAGACCCACCTCTAGCAATCAGCCCCAGCATTTT.

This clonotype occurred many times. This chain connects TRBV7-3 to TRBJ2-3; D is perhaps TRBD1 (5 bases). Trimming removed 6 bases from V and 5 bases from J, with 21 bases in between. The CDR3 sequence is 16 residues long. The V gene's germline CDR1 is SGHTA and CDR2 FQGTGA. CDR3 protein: CASRAPDTDREDTQYF. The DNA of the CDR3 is TGTGCCAGCAGAGCCCCGGACACGGATAGGGAAGATACGCAGTATTTT.

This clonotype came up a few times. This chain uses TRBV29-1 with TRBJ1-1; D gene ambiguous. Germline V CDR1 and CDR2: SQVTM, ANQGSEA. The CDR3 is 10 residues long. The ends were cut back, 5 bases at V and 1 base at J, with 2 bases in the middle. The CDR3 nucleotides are TGCAGCGTTAAGAACACTGAAGCTTTCTTT. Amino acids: CSVKNTEAFF.

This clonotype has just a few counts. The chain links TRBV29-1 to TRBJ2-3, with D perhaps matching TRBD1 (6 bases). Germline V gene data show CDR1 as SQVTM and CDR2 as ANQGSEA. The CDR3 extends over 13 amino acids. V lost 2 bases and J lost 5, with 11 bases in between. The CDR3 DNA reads TGCAGCGTTGAAACCCAAGGGGGAGATACGCAGTATTTT. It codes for CSVETQGGDTQYF.

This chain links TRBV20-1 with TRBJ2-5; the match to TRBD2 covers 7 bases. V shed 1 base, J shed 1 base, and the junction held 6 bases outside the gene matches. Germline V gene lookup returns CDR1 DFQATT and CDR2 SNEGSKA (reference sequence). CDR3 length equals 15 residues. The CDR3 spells CSARVGGITQETQYF. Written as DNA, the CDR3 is TGCAGTGCTAGAGTGGGAGGGATAACCCAAGAGACCCAGTACTTC.

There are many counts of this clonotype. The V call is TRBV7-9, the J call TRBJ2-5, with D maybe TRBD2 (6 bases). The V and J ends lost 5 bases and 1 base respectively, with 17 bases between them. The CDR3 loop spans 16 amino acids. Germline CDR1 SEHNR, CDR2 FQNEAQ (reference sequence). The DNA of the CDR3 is TGTGCCAGCAGCGGGAGGAAGACCGGATCCCAAGAGACCCAGTACTTC. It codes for CASSGRKTGSQETQYF.

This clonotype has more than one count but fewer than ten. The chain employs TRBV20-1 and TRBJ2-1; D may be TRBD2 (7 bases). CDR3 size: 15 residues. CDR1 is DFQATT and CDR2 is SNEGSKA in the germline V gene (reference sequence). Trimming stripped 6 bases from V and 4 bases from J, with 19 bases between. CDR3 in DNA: TGCAGTGCCTGGAGGGGGGGCTCATCGTACAATGAGCAGTTCTTC. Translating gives CSAWRGGSSYNEQFF.

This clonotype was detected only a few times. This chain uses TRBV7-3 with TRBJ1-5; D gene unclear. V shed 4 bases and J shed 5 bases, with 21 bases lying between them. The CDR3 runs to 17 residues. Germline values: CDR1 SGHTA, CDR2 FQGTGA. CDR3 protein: CASSCRVFIKVDQPQHF. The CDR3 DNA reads TGTGCCAGCAGCTGTAGGGTTTTCATTAAGGTGGATCAGCCCCAGCATTTT.

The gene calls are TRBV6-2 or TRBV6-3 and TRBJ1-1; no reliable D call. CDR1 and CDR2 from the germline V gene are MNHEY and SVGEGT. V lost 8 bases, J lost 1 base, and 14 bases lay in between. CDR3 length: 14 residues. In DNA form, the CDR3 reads TGTGCCAGCCGGGAAATCAAGCGGAACACTGAAGCTTTCTTT. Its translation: CASREIKRNTEAFF.

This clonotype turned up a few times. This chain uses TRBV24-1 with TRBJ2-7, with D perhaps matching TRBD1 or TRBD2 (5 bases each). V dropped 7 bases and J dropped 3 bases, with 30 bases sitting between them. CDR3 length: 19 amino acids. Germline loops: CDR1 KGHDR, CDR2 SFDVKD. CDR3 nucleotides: TGTGCCACCAGGAGCGAGGGGCAGGCCGGCTCCCGGACCCTCTACGAGCAGTACGTC. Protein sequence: CATRSEGQAGSRTLYEQYV.

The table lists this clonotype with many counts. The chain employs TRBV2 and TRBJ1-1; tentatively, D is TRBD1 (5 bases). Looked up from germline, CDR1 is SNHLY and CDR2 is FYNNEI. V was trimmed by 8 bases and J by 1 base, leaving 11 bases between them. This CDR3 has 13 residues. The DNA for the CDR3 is TGTGCCAGCGAGTTGCAGGGGAACACTGAAGCTTTCTTT. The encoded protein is CASELQGNTEAFF.

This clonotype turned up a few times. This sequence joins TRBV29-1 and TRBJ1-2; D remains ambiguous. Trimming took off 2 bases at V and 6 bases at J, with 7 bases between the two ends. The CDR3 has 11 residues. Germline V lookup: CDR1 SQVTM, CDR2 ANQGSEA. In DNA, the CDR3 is TGCAGCGTTGAACTAGGAGATGGCTACACCTTC. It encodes CSVELGDGYTF.

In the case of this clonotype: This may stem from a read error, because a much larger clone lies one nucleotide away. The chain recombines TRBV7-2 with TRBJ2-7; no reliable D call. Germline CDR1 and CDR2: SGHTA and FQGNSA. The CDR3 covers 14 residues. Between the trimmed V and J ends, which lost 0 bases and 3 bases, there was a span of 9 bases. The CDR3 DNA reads TGTGCCAGCAGCTTAGCGGTCAGGAACTACGAGCAGTACTTC. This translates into CASSLAVRNYEQYF.

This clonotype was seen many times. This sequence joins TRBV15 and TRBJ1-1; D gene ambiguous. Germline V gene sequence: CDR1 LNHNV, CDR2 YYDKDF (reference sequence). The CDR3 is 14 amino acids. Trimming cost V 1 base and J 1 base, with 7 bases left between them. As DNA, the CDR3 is TGTGCCACCAGCAGAGTGGCAGGGAACACTGAAGCTTTCTTT. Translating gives CATSRVAGNTEAFF.

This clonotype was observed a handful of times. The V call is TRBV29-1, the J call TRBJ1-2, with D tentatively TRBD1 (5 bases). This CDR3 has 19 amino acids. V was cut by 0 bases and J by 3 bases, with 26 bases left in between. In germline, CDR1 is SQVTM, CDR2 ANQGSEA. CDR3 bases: TGCAGCGTTGAAGATCCTAACGGGGCGCCCCGTTGGGCTGACTATGGCTACACCTTC. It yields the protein CSVEDPNGAPRWADYGYTF.

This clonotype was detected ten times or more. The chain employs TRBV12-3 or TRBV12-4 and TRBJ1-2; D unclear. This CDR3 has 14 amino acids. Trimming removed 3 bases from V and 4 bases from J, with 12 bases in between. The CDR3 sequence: CASSLDRRGYGYTF. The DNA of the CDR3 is TGTGCCAGCAGTTTGGACCGTCGGGGCTATGGCTACACCTTC.

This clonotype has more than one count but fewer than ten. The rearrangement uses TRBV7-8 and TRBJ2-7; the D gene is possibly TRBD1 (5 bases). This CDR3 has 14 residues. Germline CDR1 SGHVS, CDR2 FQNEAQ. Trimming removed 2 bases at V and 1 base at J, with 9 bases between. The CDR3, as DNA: TGTGCCAGCAGCTTATTTCAGGGTTCCTACGAGCAGTACTTC. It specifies CASSLFQGSYEQYF. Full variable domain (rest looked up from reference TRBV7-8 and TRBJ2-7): GAGVSQSPRYKVAKRGQDVALRCDPISGHVSLFWYQQALGQGPEFLTYFQNEAQLDKSGLPSDRFFAERPEGSVSTLKIQRTQQEDSAVYLCASSLFQGSYEQYFGPGTRLTVT.

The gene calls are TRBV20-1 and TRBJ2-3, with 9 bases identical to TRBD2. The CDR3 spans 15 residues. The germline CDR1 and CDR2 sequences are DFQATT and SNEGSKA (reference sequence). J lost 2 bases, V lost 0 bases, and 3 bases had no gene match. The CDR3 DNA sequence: TGCAGTGCTAGAGAGGCGGGGGGGTTCACAGATACGCAGTATTTT. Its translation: CSAREAGGFTDTQYF.